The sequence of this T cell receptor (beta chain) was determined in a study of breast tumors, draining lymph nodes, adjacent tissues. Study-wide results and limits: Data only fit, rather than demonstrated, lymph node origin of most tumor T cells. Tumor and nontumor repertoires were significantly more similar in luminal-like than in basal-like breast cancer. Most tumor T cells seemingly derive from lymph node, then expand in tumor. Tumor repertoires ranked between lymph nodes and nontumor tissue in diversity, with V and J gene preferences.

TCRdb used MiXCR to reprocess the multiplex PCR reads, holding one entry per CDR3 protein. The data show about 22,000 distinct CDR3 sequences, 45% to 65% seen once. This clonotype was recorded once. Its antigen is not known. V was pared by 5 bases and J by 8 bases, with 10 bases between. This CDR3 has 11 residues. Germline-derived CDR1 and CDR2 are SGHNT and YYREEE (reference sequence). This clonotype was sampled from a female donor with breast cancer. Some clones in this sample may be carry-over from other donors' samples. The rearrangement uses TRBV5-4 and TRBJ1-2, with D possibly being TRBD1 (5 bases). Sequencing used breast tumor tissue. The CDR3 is CASSPGNGYTF. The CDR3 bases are TGTGCCAGCAGTCCAGGGAACGGCTACACCTTC.